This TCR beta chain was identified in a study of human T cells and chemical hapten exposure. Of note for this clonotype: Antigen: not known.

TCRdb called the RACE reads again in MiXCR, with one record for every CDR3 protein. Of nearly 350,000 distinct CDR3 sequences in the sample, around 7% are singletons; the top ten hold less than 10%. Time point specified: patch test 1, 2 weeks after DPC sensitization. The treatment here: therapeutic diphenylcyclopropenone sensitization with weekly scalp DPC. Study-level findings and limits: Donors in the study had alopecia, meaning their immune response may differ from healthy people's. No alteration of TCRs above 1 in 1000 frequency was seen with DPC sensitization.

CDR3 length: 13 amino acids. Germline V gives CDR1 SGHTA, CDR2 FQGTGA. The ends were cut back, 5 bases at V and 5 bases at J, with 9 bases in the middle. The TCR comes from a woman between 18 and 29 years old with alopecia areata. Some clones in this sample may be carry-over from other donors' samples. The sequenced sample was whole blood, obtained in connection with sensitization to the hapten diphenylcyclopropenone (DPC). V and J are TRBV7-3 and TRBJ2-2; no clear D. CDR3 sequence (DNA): TGTGCCAGCAGCCTTAGTCGGACCGGGGAGCTGTTTTTT. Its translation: CASSLSRTGELFF.